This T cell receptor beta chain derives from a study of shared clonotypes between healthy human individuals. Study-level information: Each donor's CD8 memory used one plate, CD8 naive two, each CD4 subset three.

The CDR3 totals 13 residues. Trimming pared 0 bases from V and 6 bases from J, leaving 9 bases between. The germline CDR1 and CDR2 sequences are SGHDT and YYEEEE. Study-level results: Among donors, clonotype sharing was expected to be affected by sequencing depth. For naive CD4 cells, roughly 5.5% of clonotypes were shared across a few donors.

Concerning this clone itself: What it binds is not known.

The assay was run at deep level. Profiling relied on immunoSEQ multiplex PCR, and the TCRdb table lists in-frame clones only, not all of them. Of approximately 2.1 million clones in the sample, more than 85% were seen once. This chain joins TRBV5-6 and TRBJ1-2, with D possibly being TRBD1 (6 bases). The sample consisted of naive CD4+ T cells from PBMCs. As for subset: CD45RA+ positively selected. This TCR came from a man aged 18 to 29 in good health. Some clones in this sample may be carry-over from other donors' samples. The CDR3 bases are TGTGCCAGCAGCTTGGTGGCAGGGGATGGCTACACCTTC. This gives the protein CASSLVAGDGYTF.